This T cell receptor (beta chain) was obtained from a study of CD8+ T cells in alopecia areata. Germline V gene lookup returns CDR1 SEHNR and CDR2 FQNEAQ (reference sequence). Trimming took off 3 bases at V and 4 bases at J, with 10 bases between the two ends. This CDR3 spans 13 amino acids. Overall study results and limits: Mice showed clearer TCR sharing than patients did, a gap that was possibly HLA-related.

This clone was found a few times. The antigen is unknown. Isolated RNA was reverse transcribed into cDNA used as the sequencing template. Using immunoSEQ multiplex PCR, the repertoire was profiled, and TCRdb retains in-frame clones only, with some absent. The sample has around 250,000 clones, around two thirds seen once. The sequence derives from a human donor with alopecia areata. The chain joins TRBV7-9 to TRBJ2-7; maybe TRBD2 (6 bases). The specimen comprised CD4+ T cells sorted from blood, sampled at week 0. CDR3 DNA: TGTGCCAGCAGCTTCAACGGGGGATACGAGCAGTACTTC. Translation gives CASSFNGGYEQYF. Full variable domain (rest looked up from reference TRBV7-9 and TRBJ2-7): DTGVSQNPRHKITKRGQNVTFRCDPISEHNRLYWYRQTLGQGPEFLTYFQNEAQLEKSRLLSDRFSAERPKGSFSTLEIQRTEQGDSAMYLCASSFNGGYEQYFGPGTRLTVT.